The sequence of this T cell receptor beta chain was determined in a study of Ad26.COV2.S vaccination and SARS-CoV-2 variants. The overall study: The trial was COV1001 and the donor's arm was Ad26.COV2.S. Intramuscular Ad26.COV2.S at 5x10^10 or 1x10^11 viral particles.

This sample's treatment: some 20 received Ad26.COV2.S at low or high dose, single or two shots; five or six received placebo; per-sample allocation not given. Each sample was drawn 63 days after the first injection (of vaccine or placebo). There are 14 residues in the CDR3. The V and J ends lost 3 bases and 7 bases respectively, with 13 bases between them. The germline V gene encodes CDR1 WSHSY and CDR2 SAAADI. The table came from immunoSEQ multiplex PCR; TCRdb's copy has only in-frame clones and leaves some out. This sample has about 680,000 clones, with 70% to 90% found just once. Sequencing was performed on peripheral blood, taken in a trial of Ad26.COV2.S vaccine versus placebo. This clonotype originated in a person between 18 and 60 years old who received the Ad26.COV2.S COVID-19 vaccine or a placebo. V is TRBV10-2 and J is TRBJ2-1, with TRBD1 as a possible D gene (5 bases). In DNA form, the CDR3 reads TGCGCCAGCAGTGACGGCTACAGGTATAATGAGCAGTTCTTC. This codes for CASSDGYRYNEQFF.